This T cell receptor beta chain is from a study of response to subunit inactivated influenza vaccine. Losses at the gene ends were 3 bases for V and 7 bases for J; bases not matched to a gene: 9. CDR1 is DFQATT, CDR2 SNEGSKA, per germline (reference sequence). The CDR3 totals 14 residues. The sample holds a few counts of this clonotype. Its target is unknown. Whole-study findings and limits: After each seasonal influenza vaccination, few new T cells are recruited, the authors suggested.

TCRdb re-derived calls from the RT-PCR reads in MiXCR, one entry per CDR3 protein. Here the sample spans 650,000 to 700,000 distinct CDR3 sequences, approximately 14% being singletons. The source is a man aged 45-65 years who received an inactivated influenza vaccine. This specimen was PBMCs from blood, taken less than 13 days after vaccination. The chain employs TRBV20-1 and TRBJ2-7; TRBD1 matches 10 bases. CDR3 DNA: TGCAGTGCTAGGGGGACAGGGGATACGGGTGAGCAGTACTTC. It is translated as CSARGTGDTGEQYF.